The TCR beta chain under discussion was sequenced for a study of control samples from healthy donors and cancer patients. Trimming stripped 6 bases from V and 4 bases from J, with 10 bases between. The germline V gene has CDR1 MNHEY and CDR2 SVGEGT. CDR3 length equals 13 residues. Produced via immunoSEQ multiplex PCR; TCRdb's table is partial and in-frame only. This table has some 160,000 clones, approximately 96% appearing once. What was sequenced was blood. This clonotype originated in a woman in her forties in good health. The chain joins TRBV6-2 or TRBV6-3 to TRBJ1-5, with D unresolved. The CDR3 nucleotides read TGTGCCAGCAGCCTGCGAGTTAATCAGCCCCAGCATTTT. This encodes CASSLRVNQPQHF.